Listed below are T cell receptor beta chains from one sample, sequenced in a study of control samples from healthy donors and cancer patients. Profiling relied on immunoSEQ multiplex PCR, and the TCRdb table lists in-frame clones only, not all of them. This repertoire shows around 110,000 clones, over 85% found once; its top ten account for 2.6%. The sequenced material came from blood. Every receptor here comes from a man aged 25-45 years in good health. CDR3s include the opening cysteine and the closing phenylalanine or tryptophan. Each record gives: D gene, clone size, J gene, V gene, CDR3 DNA, CDR3 protein. A D gene is named only where the DNA matches it firmly. The listing skips clone size in some rows; elsewhere it reads once, few, many or a size class.

d_call: -
clone_size: -
j_call: TRBJ2-1
v_call: TRBV27
cdr3_nt: TGTGCCAGCAGTCCTTGGACTAACGGCAATGAGCAGTTCTTC
cdr3_aa: CASSPWTNGNEQFF

d_call: -
clone_size: once
j_call: TRBJ1-2
v_call: TRBV6-1
cdr3_nt: TGTGCCAGCAGTGAGTGGGGAATTGACTATGGCTACACCTTC
cdr3_aa: CASSEWGIDYGYTF

d_call: -
clone_size: -
j_call: TRBJ1-2
v_call: TRBV6-5
cdr3_nt: TGTGCCAGCACGCAGGACGGCTACTATGGCTACACCTTC
cdr3_aa: CASTQDGYYGYTF

d_call: -
clone_size: -
j_call: TRBJ2-5
v_call: TRBV15
cdr3_nt: TGTGCCACCAGCAGAGATCCCCTGACTCACCTTAGAGAGACCCAGTACTTC
cdr3_aa: CATSRDPLTHLRETQYF

d_call: TRBD2
clone_size: -
j_call: TRBJ2-7
v_call: TRBV7-6
cdr3_nt: TGTGCCAGCAGCTTAACGGGGGGCTACGAGCAGTACTTC
cdr3_aa: CASSLTGGYEQYF

d_call: TRBD2
clone_size: -
j_call: TRBJ2-3
v_call: TRBV4-1
cdr3_nt: TGCGCCAGCAGCCGAGGATCGGGGGGACTAGGCACAGATACGCAGTATTTT
cdr3_aa: CASSRGSGGLGTDTQYF

d_call: -
clone_size: -
j_call: TRBJ2-7
v_call: TRBV7-9
cdr3_nt: TGTGCCAGCAGGTCTGCCGGTCCCGAGCAGTACTTC
cdr3_aa: CASRSAGPEQYF

d_call: -
clone_size: once
j_call: TRBJ1-1
v_call: TRBV5-5
cdr3_nt: TGTGCCAGCAGCTTGGGGGGCTTAACTGAAGCTTTCTTT
cdr3_aa: CASSLGGLTEAFF

d_call: -
clone_size: -
j_call: TRBJ2-3
v_call: TRBV9
cdr3_nt: TGTGCCAGCGCAACCGGGCCGCTAGAGACGGATACGCAGTATTTT
cdr3_aa: CASATGPLETDTQYF

d_call: -
clone_size: -
j_call: TRBJ1-2
v_call: TRBV2
cdr3_nt: TGTGCCAGCATCGACGGCGTCCATGGCTACACCTTC
cdr3_aa: CASIDGVHGYTF

d_call: -
clone_size: -
j_call: TRBJ1-5
v_call: TRBV6-5
cdr3_nt: TGTGCCAGCAGCGGACTCGGTCGGAATCAGCCCCAGCATTTT
cdr3_aa: CASSGLGRNQPQHF

d_call: -
clone_size: -
j_call: TRBJ1-2
v_call: TRBV24-1
cdr3_nt: TGTGCCACCAGTGAATTCGCTAAGGGCTACACCTTC
cdr3_aa: CATSEFAKGYTF

d_call: TRBD1
clone_size: -
j_call: TRBJ1-2
v_call: TRBV7-9
cdr3_nt: TGTGCCAGCAGCCTGAGGGGGCAGGCTAACTATGGCTACACCTTC
cdr3_aa: CASSLRGQANYGYTF

d_call: TRBD1
clone_size: -
j_call: TRBJ1-5
v_call: TRBV6-5
cdr3_nt: TGTGCCAGCAGCCAGGGAGGACAGGGTAATCAGCCCCAGCATTTT
cdr3_aa: CASSQGGQGNQPQHF

d_call: -
clone_size: -
j_call: TRBJ1-5
v_call: TRBV15
cdr3_nt: TGTGCCACCAGCACCAGCCTCAATCAGCCCCAGCATTTT
cdr3_aa: CATSTSLNQPQHF

d_call: TRBD2
clone_size: -
j_call: TRBJ2-5
v_call: TRBV7-8
cdr3_nt: TGTGCCAGCAGCTCGAGCGGGACTAGCGGCGCAAAGACCCAGTACTTC
cdr3_aa: CASSSSGTSGAKTQYF

d_call: -
clone_size: -
j_call: TRBJ2-7
v_call: TRBV6-5
cdr3_nt: TGTGCCAGCAGTTACTCGGGGCTCTCCTACGAGCAGTACTTC
cdr3_aa: CASSYSGLSYEQYF

d_call: -
clone_size: -
j_call: TRBJ1-3
v_call: TRBV6-1
cdr3_nt: TGTGCCAGCAGTGAAGCCGACACCCGAGACTCTGGAAACACCATATATTTT
cdr3_aa: CASSEADTRDSGNTIYF

d_call: -
clone_size: -
j_call: TRBJ2-3
v_call: TRBV7-9
cdr3_nt: TGTGCCAGCAGCTTAGACTTAGTTACGCAGTATTTT
cdr3_aa: CASSLDLVTQYF

d_call: TRBD1
clone_size: -
j_call: TRBJ2-7
v_call: TRBV10-3
cdr3_nt: TGTGCCATCAGAGACAGGGGGGTCTCCTACGAGCAGTACTTC
cdr3_aa: CAIRDRGVSYEQYF

d_call: -
clone_size: -
j_call: TRBJ2-3
v_call: TRBV5-1
cdr3_nt: TGCGCCAGCAGCTTGGCGGGACTCCCAGAAGATACGCAGTATTTT
cdr3_aa: CASSLAGLPEDTQYF

d_call: -
clone_size: -
j_call: TRBJ2-3
v_call: TRBV12-5
cdr3_nt: TGTGCTAGTACCACAGATACGCAGTATTTT
cdr3_aa: CASTTDTQYF

d_call: TRBD2
clone_size: -
j_call: TRBJ2-2
v_call: TRBV19
cdr3_nt: TGTGCCAGTCTCCCCGAACGGCGGGGGGTCAACACCGGGGAGCTGTTTTTT
cdr3_aa: CASLPERRGVNTGELFF

d_call: TRBD1
clone_size: -
j_call: TRBJ2-2
v_call: TRBV10-3
cdr3_nt: TGTGCCATCAGCGGGACAGGGGGAGCTACCGGGGAGCTGTTTTTT
cdr3_aa: CAISGTGGATGELFF

d_call: -
clone_size: -
j_call: TRBJ2-1
v_call: TRBV7-7
cdr3_nt: TGTGCCAGCAGCTTGGGGCCTGAGGATGAGCAGTTCTTC
cdr3_aa: CASSLGPEDEQFF

d_call: -
clone_size: -
j_call: TRBJ1-2
v_call: TRBV5-1
cdr3_nt: TGCGCCAGCAGCGGTAGACAGAACGGCTATGGCTACACCTTC
cdr3_aa: CASSGRQNGYGYTF

d_call: -
clone_size: once
j_call: TRBJ2-7
v_call: TRBV6-1
cdr3_nt: TGTGCCAGCAGTGAAGGAGGGGGGAATCCCTACGAGCAGTACTTC
cdr3_aa: CASSEGGGNPYEQYF

d_call: TRBD2
clone_size: -
j_call: TRBJ2-4
v_call: TRBV2
cdr3_nt: TGTGCCAGCAGTGCCCTAGCGGGGGGGCAGCAAAACATTCAGTACTTC
cdr3_aa: CASSALAGGQQNIQYF

d_call: -
clone_size: -
j_call: TRBJ1-2
v_call: TRBV5-1
cdr3_nt: TGCGCCAGCAGCTTGGAACAGAGGAACTATGGCTACACCTTC
cdr3_aa: CASSLEQRNYGYTF

d_call: -
clone_size: -
j_call: TRBJ1-1
v_call: TRBV4-1
cdr3_nt: TGCGCCAGCAGCCAAGATGGCACACTCACTGAAGCTTTCTTT
cdr3_aa: CASSQDGTLTEAFF

d_call: TRBD2
clone_size: -
j_call: TRBJ2-3
v_call: TRBV6-6
cdr3_nt: TGTGCCAGCAGGACGGGGACTAGCGGGGGAACAGATACGCAGTATTTT
cdr3_aa: CASRTGTSGGTDTQYF

d_call: -
clone_size: -
j_call: TRBJ2-1
v_call: TRBV14
cdr3_nt: TGTGCCAGCAGCCCCATCAGGGGGGGCTGGAATGAGCAGTTCTTC
cdr3_aa: CASSPIRGGWNEQFF

d_call: -
clone_size: -
j_call: TRBJ2-7
v_call: TRBV28
cdr3_nt: TGTGCCATCATCACGACAGGCGCCTCCTACGAGCAGTACTTC
cdr3_aa: CAIITTGASYEQYF

d_call: -
clone_size: -
j_call: TRBJ2-5
v_call: TRBV7-2
cdr3_nt: TGTGCCAGCAGTAGGGGTGAGACCCAGTACTTC
cdr3_aa: CASSRGETQYF

d_call: -
clone_size: -
j_call: TRBJ2-5
v_call: TRBV7-2
cdr3_nt: TGTGCCAGTACTACATACTTGGCGGAGACCCAGTACTTC
cdr3_aa: CASTTYLAETQYF

d_call: TRBD1
clone_size: -
j_call: TRBJ1-2
v_call: TRBV19
cdr3_nt: TGTGCCAGTAGTCGGAGCCTGGGACAGGGGATAGGGGGCTACACCTTC
cdr3_aa: CASSRSLGQGIGGYTF

d_call: -
clone_size: -
j_call: TRBJ1-5
v_call: TRBV15
cdr3_nt: TGTGCCACCAGCAGAGATGGGGCAGACAATCAGCCCCAGCATTTT
cdr3_aa: CATSRDGADNQPQHF

d_call: -
clone_size: -
j_call: TRBJ1-6
v_call: TRBV7-9
cdr3_nt: TGTGCCAGCAGCTTAGGGTCTAATTCACCCCTCCACTTT
cdr3_aa: CASSLGSNSPLHF

d_call: -
clone_size: -
j_call: TRBJ1-2
v_call: TRBV7-9
cdr3_nt: TGTGCCAGCAGCTCGGACACTAACTATGGCTACACCTTC
cdr3_aa: CASSSDTNYGYTF

d_call: -
clone_size: -
j_call: TRBJ1-4
v_call: TRBV18
cdr3_nt: TGTGCCAGCTCACCACCAGAGGGAAGGATCGGGGGAACTAATGAAAAACTGTTTTTT
cdr3_aa: CASSPPEGRIGGTNEKLFF

d_call: -
clone_size: -
j_call: TRBJ1-6
v_call: TRBV7-2
cdr3_nt: TGTGCCAGCAGCATACAGATATCACCCCTCCACTTT
cdr3_aa: CASSIQISPLHF

d_call: -
clone_size: -
j_call: TRBJ2-2
v_call: TRBV5-1
cdr3_nt: TGCGCCAGCGCCAGCCTCAGGAAGAACACCGGGGAGCTGTTTTTT
cdr3_aa: CASASLRKNTGELFF

d_call: TRBD1
clone_size: -
j_call: TRBJ1-2
v_call: TRBV7-8
cdr3_nt: TGTGCCAGTAACCCGGGACAGGGATCCTATGGCTACACCTTC
cdr3_aa: CASNPGQGSYGYTF

d_call: TRBD2
clone_size: -
j_call: TRBJ2-3
v_call: TRBV10-3
cdr3_nt: TGTGCCATCAGTGAACTAGCGGGGGTCCCCGATACGCAGTATTTT
cdr3_aa: CAISELAGVPDTQYF

d_call: -
clone_size: -
j_call: TRBJ1-1
v_call: TRBV27
cdr3_nt: TGTGCCAGCAGTCAGGGGAACACTGAAGCTTTCTTT
cdr3_aa: CASSQGNTEAFF

d_call: -
clone_size: -
j_call: TRBJ1-2
v_call: TRBV23-1
cdr3_nt: TGCGCCAGCAGTCCGCGCCAGGGGAACTATGGCTACACCTTC
cdr3_aa: CASSPRQGNYGYTF

d_call: -
clone_size: -
j_call: TRBJ1-1
v_call: TRBV5-5
cdr3_nt: TGTGCCAGCAGCGTAGCCCCGGGACACCGGACTGACACTGAAGCTTTCTTT
cdr3_aa: CASSVAPGHRTDTEAFF

d_call: -
clone_size: -
j_call: TRBJ1-2
v_call: TRBV11-2
cdr3_nt: TGTGCCAGTTCTCGGACGCGGGGGTCTAACTATGGCTACACCTTC
cdr3_aa: CASSRTRGSNYGYTF

d_call: TRBD2
clone_size: -
j_call: TRBJ2-1
v_call: TRBV9
cdr3_nt: TGTGCCAGCAGCGTAGCTACTTCTAGCGGGGGGGCCCCCTACAATGAGCAGTTCTTC
cdr3_aa: CASSVATSSGGAPYNEQFF

d_call: -
clone_size: once
j_call: TRBJ2-3
v_call: TRBV5-1
cdr3_nt: TGCGCCAGCAGTTTCCAGGCGGGGAGCACAGATACGCAGTATTTT
cdr3_aa: CASSFQAGSTDTQYF

d_call: -
clone_size: -
j_call: TRBJ2-7
v_call: TRBV6-6
cdr3_nt: TGTGCCAGCTCCGAGGGGCAGGGTCGTGTAGGCTACGAGCAGTACTTC
cdr3_aa: CASSEGQGRVGYEQYF

d_call: -
clone_size: -
j_call: TRBJ2-7
v_call: TRBV28
cdr3_nt: TGTGCCAGCAGTTTCGGACCCATCAACTACGAGCAGTACTTC
cdr3_aa: CASSFGPINYEQYF

d_call: TRBD1
clone_size: -
j_call: TRBJ2-7
v_call: TRBV27
cdr3_nt: TGTGCCAGCAGTTCAGGGGGCCCCTACGAGCAGTACTTC
cdr3_aa: CASSSGGPYEQYF

d_call: TRBD1
clone_size: -
j_call: TRBJ2-2
v_call: TRBV5-1
cdr3_nt: TGCGCCAGCAGCGGGGACAGGGCGAACACCGGGGAGCTGTTTTTT
cdr3_aa: CASSGDRANTGELFF

d_call: TRBD1
clone_size: once
j_call: TRBJ2-2
v_call: TRBV24-1
cdr3_nt: TGTGCCACCAGTGACCCTCGACAGGGTGGTAGCGGGGAGCTGTTTTTT
cdr3_aa: CATSDPRQGGSGELFF

d_call: -
clone_size: -
j_call: TRBJ1-1
v_call: TRBV5-1
cdr3_nt: TGCGCCAGCAGCTTAATTATACCAGGGGCAGGGATTACTGAAGCTTTCTTT
cdr3_aa: CASSLIIPGAGITEAFF

d_call: -
clone_size: once
j_call: TRBJ2-3
v_call: TRBV7-9
cdr3_nt: TGTGCCAGCAGCTTAGAAGGAAGATATGACACAGATACGCAGTATTTT
cdr3_aa: CASSLEGRYDTDTQYF

d_call: -
clone_size: -
j_call: TRBJ2-1
v_call: TRBV7-9
cdr3_nt: TGTGCCAGCAGTGACCTGGAGGTGGGTAATGAGCAGTTCTTC
cdr3_aa: CASSDLEVGNEQFF

d_call: TRBD1
clone_size: -
j_call: TRBJ1-3
v_call: TRBV15
cdr3_nt: TGTGCCACCAGCAGAGATTTGGGGGACAGGGCCAAAGGAAACACCATATATTTT
cdr3_aa: CATSRDLGDRAKGNTIYF

d_call: -
clone_size: few
j_call: TRBJ1-2
v_call: TRBV6-5
cdr3_nt: TGTGCCAGCAAGGGGAGCCTTGCTAACTATGGCTACACCTTC
cdr3_aa: CASKGSLANYGYTF